A single sample is the source of the 2 T cell receptor beta chains below, sequenced in a study of blood T cell repertoires in COVID-19. Data came from immunoSEQ multiplex PCR; TCRdb stores just in-frame clones and leaves some out. The sample comprises 250,000 to 350,000 clones, approximately 87% of which are singletons, and about 5.7% rests with the top ten. Input material: PBMCs or T cells enriched from blood (not recorded which). These receptors were obtained from a woman younger than 45 who had recovered from COVID-19.

For the CDR3, the DNA is TGTGCCTGGAGTGTACTACAGGGAGCCTATGGCTACACCTTC. Protein sequence: CAWSVLQGAYGYTF. The chain recombines TRBV30 with TRBJ1-2, with D possibly being TRBD1 (6 bases). The CDR3 runs to 14 residues. The ends were cut back, 0 bases at V and 4 bases at J, with 12 bases in the middle. Germline V gene sequence: CDR1 GTSNPN, CDR2 SVGIG (reference sequence).

This chain links TRBV30 with TRBJ2-2; D gene unclear. The germline CDR1 and CDR2 sequences are GTSNPN and SVGIG (reference sequence). V was clipped by 2 bases and J by 8 bases, with 6 bases between them. CDR3 length equals 11 residues. The DNA of the CDR3 is TGTGCCTGGAGTAATGAGGGGGAGCTGTTTTTT. It is translated as CAWSNEGELFF. Based on the CDR3 plus reference TRBV30 and TRBJ2-2, the full variable domain is SQTIHQWPATLVQPVGSPLSLECTVEGTSNPNLYWYRQAAGRGLQLLFYSVGIGQISSEVPQNLSASRPQDRQFILSSKKLLLSDSGFYLCAWSNEGELFFGEGSRLTVL.